Presented here are 3 T cell receptor gamma chains from one specimen sequenced in a study of human gamma delta and Vdelta1 T cells. TCRdb reanalyzed the PCR reads using CATT. The sample gives some 5,000 gamma-chain clones, about 32% of which show up once; about 2.7% is in the top ten. These TCRs' antigens remain unknown. Sequenced input: Vdelta1 gamma-delta T cells from blood grown in culture (DOT cells). The receptors stem from a human donor in good health.

V gene TRGV5 combines with J gene TRGJ1 or TRGJ2. The CDR3 covers 13 residues. Germline CDR1 reads VINAFY; CDR2 reads YDVSNSKD. V lost 3 bases, J lost 5 bases, and 7 bases stayed unmatched. The CDR3 DNA reads as TGTGCCACCTGGGACGGACACCATTATAAGAAACTCTTT. Translation: CATWDGHHYKKLF.

This clone was counted only a few times. The chain employs TRGV9 and TRGJ1 or TRGJ2. The CDR3 totals 16 residues. V lost 2 bases and J lost 1; bases outside the gene matches: 11. Per the germline V gene, CDR1 is GITISATS and CDR2 is ISYDGTV (reference sequence). The CDR3 DNA sequence: TGTGCCTTGTGGGAGGCGTCCCCGACCAATTATTATAAGAAACTCTTT. This sequence encodes CALWEASPTNYYKKLF.

This clone was counted between two and nine times. The chain combines TRGV3 with TRGJ1 or TRGJ2. This CDR3 region has 13 residues. Trimming took 1 base from V and 12 from J; bases not matched to a gene: 12. Germline loops: CDR1 VTNTFY, CDR2 YDVSTARD (reference sequence). The CDR3 nucleotides are TGTGCCACCTGGGACAGCCCTACCCATCGGAAACTCTTT. This encodes CATWDSPTHRKLF.